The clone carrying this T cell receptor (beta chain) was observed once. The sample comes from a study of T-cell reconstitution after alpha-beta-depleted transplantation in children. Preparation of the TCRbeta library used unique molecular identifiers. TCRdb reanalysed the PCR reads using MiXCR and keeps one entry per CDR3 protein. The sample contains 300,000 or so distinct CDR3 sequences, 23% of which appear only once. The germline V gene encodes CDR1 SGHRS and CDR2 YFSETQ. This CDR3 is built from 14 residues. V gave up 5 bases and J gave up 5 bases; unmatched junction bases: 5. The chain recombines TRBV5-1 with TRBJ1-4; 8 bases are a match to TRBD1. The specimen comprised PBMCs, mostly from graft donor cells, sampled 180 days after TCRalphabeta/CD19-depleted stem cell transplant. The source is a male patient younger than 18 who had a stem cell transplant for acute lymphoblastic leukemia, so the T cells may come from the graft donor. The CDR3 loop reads CASSRDRTNEKLFF. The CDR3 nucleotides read TGCGCCAGCAGTCGGGACAGGACGAATGAAAAACTGTTTTTT.